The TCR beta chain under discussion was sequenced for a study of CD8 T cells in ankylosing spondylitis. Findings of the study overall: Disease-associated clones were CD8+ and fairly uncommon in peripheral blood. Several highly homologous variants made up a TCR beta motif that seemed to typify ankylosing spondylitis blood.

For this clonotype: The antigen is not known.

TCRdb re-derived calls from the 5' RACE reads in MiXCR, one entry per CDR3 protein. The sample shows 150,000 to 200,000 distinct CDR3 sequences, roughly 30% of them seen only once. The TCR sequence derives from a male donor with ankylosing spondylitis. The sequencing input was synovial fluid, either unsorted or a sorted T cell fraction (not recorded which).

The CDR3 coding sequence is TGCAGTGCAAGGACAGGGGGGGTCAGCAATCAGCCCCAGCATTTT. Translating gives CSARTGGVSNQPQHF. The V gene is TRBV20-1, the J gene TRBJ1-5, with 10 positions matching TRBD1. The germline gives CDR1 DFQATT, CDR2 SNEGSKA (reference sequence). V lost 6 bases to trimming and J lost 1 base; unmatched junction nucleotides: 6. This CDR3 spans 15 amino acids.